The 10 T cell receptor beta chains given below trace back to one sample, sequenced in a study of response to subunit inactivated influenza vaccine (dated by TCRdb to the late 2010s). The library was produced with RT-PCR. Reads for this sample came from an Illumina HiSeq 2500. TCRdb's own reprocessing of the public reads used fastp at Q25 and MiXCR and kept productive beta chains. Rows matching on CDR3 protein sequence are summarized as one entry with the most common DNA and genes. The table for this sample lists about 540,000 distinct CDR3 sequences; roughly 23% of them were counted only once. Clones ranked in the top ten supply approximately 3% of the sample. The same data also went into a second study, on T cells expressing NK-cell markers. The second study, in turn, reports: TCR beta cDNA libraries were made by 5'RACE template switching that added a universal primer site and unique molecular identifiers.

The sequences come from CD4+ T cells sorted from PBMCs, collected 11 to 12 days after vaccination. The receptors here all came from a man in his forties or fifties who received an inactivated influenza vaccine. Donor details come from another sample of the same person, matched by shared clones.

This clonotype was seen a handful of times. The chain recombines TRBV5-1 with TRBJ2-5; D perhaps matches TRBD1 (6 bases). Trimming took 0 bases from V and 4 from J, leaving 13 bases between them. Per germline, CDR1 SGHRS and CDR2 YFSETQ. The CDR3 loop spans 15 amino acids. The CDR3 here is CASSLATGRGETQYF. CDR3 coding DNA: TGCGCCAGCAGCTTGGCGACAGGCCGGGGAGAGACCCAGTACTTC. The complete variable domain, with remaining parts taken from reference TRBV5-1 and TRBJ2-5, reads KAGVTQTPRYLIKTRGQQVTLSCSPISGHRSVSWYQQTPGQGLQFLFEYFSETQRNKGNFPGRFSGRQFSNSRSEMNVSTLELGDSALYLCASSLATGRGETQYFGPGTRLLVL.

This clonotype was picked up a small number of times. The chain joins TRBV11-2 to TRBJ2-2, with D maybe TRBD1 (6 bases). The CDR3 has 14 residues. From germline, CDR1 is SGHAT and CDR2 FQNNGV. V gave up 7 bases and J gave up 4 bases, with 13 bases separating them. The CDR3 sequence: CASTSQGFTGELFF. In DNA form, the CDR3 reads TGTGCCAGCACCTCACAGGGTTTCACCGGGGAGCTGTTTTTT.

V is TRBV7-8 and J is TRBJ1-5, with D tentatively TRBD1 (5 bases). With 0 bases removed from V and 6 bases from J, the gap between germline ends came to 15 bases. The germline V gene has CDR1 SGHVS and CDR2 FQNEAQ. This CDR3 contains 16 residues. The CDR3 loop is CASSLASGMRSQPQHF. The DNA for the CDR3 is TGTGCCAGCAGCTTAGCGTCAGGGATGCGTAGTCAGCCCCAGCATTTT.

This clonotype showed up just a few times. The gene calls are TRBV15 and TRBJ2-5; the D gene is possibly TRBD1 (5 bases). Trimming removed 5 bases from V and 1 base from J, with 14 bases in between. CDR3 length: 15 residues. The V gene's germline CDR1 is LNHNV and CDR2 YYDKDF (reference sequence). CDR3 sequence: CATSLRRQPQETQYF. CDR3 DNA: TGTGCCACCAGCCTGAGGAGACAGCCCCAAGAGACCCAGTACTTC.

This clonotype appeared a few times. CDR3 sequence reads: CASSDRANQPQHF. DNA for the CDR3: TGTGCCAGCAGTGACAGGGCTAATCAGCCCCAGCATTTT. This chain links TRBV6-1 with TRBJ1-5; maybe TRBD1 (5 bases). Between the trimmed V and J ends, which lost 3 bases and 4 bases, there was a span of 7 bases. The CDR3 is made up of 13 amino acids. Germline assignment: CDR1 MNHNS and CDR2 SASEGT.

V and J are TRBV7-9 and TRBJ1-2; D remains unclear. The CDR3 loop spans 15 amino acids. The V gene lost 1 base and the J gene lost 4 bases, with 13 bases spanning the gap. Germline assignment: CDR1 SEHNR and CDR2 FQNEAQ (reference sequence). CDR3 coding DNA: TGTGCCAGCAGCTTAGGGGAGGGTACCAGCTATGGCTACACCTTC. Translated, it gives CASSLGEGTSYGYTF.

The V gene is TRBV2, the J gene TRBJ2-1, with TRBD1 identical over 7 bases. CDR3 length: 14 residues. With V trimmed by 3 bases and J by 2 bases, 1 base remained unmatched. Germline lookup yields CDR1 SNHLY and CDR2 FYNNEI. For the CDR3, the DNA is TGTGCCAGCAGTGACCAGGGGGCCTACAATGAGCAGTTCTTC. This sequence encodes CASSDQGAYNEQFF.

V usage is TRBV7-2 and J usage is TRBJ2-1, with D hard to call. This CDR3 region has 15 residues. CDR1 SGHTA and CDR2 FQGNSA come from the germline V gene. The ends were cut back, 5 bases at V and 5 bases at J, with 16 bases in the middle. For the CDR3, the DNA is TGTGCCAGCAGCAAGGCACCCGGAAGGAACAATGAGCAGTTCTTC. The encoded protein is CASSKAPGRNNEQFF. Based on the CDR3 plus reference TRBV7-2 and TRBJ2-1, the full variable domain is GAGVSQSPSNKVTEKGKDVELRCDPISGHTALYWYRQSLGQGLEFLIYFQGNSAPDKSGLPSDRFSAERTGGSVSTLTIQRTQQEDSAVYLCASSKAPGRNNEQFFGPGTRLTVL.

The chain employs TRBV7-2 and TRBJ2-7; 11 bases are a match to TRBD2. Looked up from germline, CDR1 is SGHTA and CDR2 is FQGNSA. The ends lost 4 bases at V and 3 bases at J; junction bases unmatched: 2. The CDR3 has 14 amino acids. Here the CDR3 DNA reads TGTGCCAGCAGCTCGGGACTAGCGGTCTACGAGCAGTACTTC. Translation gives CASSSGLAVYEQYF.

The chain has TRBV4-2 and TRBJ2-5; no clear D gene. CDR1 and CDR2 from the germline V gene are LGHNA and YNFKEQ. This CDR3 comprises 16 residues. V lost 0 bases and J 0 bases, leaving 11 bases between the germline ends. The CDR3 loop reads CASSQDTRSDQETQYF. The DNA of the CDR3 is TGTGCCAGCAGCCAAGATACCCGATCCGACCAAGAGACCCAGTACTTC.